This paragraph reports one TCR beta chain. The sample comes from a study of T cells after yellow fever vaccination. The V and J ends lost 6 bases and 8 bases respectively, with 11 bases between them. Germline CDR1 reads MNHEY; CDR2 reads SVGAGI. This CDR3 is 12 amino acids long. MiXCR, applied by TCRdb to the 5' RACE reads, yields one record per CDR3 protein. The profile shows some 560,000 distinct CDR3 sequences, 15% to 20% of them singletons. Specimen: PBMCs, collected 15 days after the yellow fever booster vaccination. This chain connects TRBV6-5 to TRBJ2-1, with D maybe TRBD2 (5 bases). The clonotype originates from a man under 40 who received the YFV17D yellow fever vaccine. DNA for the CDR3: TGTGCCAGCAGCCAAATGGGAGATGAGCAGTTCTTC. It specifies CASSQMGDEQFF.